This paragraph covers one T cell receptor (beta chain) sequence. What antigen it recognizes has not been identified. No much larger clonotype is one base removed from it; base qualities were not supplied. These data are taken from a study of shared clonotypes between healthy human individuals (TCRdb year 2020). Broadly, across the study: Three men and a couple of women, aged 18 to 49 years, made up the cohort. Per donor, leukapheresis produced somewhere between about 0.9 and 9.5 billion PBMCs. To estimate repertoire size and how much clonotype sharing occurs between individuals, the study deeply sequenced the blood TCR repertoires of about five healthy adults. To increase sequencing depth and limit assay-specific biases, different laboratories used diverse techniques to prepare libraries and sequence TCR repertoires.

The full study reports these points: Because the study included a small number of donors, the genetic and exposure-history diversity represented was limited. Sampling was restricted to blood, and TCR repertoires in tissue are likely to differ from TCR repertoires in blood. Based on pairwise subsampling, the degree of clonotype sharing among donors was expected to be affected by sequencing depth.

Using the deep immunoSEQ assay, TCR CDR3 regions were amplified from genomic DNA by multiplex PCR. For each cell subset, the extracted genomic DNA was distributed evenly across all wells of several immunoSEQ 96-well plates, and each plate served as one replicate. For unsorted PBMC, about 300 ng of genomic DNA, equivalent to about 30,000 T cell genomes, went into each replicate PCR. Ten immunoSEQ deep assay plates were used to sequence unsorted PBMC genomic DNA. Purified libraries were quantified with a Qubit 3.0 fluorometer, sized on a Bioanalyzer 2100, and re-quantified with the KAPA Library Quantification kit. Each immunoSEQ 96-well plate was sequenced on its own single-read 150-cycle Illumina NextSeq 550 flow cell. The paper's data handling went like this. Because the immunoSEQ output included only junctional sequences and no quality scores, the filtering could not be the same as the filtering used for full-length reads. Sequences were annotated with PyIR, a Python wrapper for IgBLAST v1.9, using IMGT germline references to assign V/J genes and CDR3. Reads were filtered out if the reads had weak V/J assignments (E-value above 1e-6), no CDR3, stop codons, out-of-frame junctions, or ambiguous translated residues. V3J clonotypes were defined as sequences sharing an identical inferred V gene, J gene, and CDR3 amino acid sequence. Percentage overlap between repertoires was computed as shared unique clonotypes divided by the size of the smaller repertoire. Richness of each repertoire was evaluated using RTK rarefaction, the Chao1 estimator, and Recon v2.1 estimates of unobserved clonotypes. The clones in this table, taken by TCRdb from immuneACCESS, are in-frame only. Not every clone is retained; where verified, under half of the shortfall comes from an unresolved V gene, and the cause of the rest is unknown. The V and J calls and clone size were taken over from that table, and D and trimming were inferred from the DNA. This sample holds around 450,000 clones; around 79% were observed only once. The top ten clonotypes cover over 10% of the sample.

The donors were healthy, HIV-negative adults who had no recently reported acute infections or vaccinations. All donors were Caucasian adults living in Nashville, Tennessee, USA. For unsorted samples, tens of millions of PBMCs were counted, and genomic DNA was extracted using the QIAamp DNA Blood Mini kit. After blood collection by leukapheresis, PBMCs were isolated using Ficoll-Histopaque density gradient centrifugation and then cryopreserved in the vapor phase of liquid nitrogen. Reading from cysteine to phenylalanine, the CDR3 counts 14 amino acids. Left in the record is the CDR3 DNA by itself, 42 bases read in frame from the first base. The germline V gene specifies MDHEN as CDR1 and SYDVKM as CDR2. V gives up 2 bases and J gives up 0 bases, and the segment between their germline ends measures 7 bases.

Sequenced: PBMCs. The receptor's source is a woman aged 40 to 50 in good health. Some clones in this sample may be carry-over from other donors' samples. Recombination joined TRBV28 with TRBJ1-1; no confident D gene assignment can be made. The nucleotides read TGTGCCAGCAGTTTAGCAGCATTGAACACTGAAGCTTTCTTT. Translated, this is CASSLAALNTEAFF.